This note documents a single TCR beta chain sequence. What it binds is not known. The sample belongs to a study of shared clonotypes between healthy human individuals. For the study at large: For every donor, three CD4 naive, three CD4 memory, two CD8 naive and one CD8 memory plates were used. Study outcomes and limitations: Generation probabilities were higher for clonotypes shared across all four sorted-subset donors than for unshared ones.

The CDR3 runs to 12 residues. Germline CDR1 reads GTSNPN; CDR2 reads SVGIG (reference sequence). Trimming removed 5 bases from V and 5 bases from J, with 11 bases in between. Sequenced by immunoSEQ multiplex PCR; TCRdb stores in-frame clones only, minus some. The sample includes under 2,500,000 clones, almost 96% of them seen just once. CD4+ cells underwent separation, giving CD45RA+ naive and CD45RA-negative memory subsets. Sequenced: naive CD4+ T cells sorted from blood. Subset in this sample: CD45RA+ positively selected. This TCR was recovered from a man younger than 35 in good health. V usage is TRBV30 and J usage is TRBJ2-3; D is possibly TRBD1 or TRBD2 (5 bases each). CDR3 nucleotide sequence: TGTGCCTGGTTGGGGGTTGGAGATACGCAGTATTTT. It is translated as CAWLGVGDTQYF.